The present TCR beta chain was sequenced within a study of blood T cells in healthy people across ages (dated by TCRdb to the mid-2010s). Study-wide context: Template switching captured roughly one uniquely barcoded TCR beta cDNA molecule per two T cells in model experiments. Age-related changes in TCR beta repertoire diversity were measured in the study by deep sequencing normalized with unique cDNA molecular identifiers. For two donors (one aged 18 to 29 and one aged 80 or older), the study analyzed two additional independent replicas of 1 million unique cDNA reads from the same blood draw. To avoid experimental bias, donors of different ages were spread randomly across the sequencing lanes. Four age groups were formed from the donors: young (average approximately 17 years), middle-aged (approximately 41), aged (roughly 56) and long-lived (around 82). Study-wide findings and limitations: Because the CMV infection status of the donors was unknown, age-related changes in expanded clonotypes may potentially have been confounded. Because profiling used bulk unsorted PBMCs, naive and antigen-experienced compartments could not be compared conclusively. The long-lived group showed more naive CD4+ T cells, fewer expanded clones and increased TCR diversity than the aged group, suggesting age selection. Estimates of total diversity based on one million sequenced T cells were considered lower bounds and underestimates. Observed TCR beta diversity correlated strongly with the percentage of naive T cells measured by flow cytometry. As age increased, observed TCR beta diversity per million T cells dropped in a roughly linear way, and a significant reduction was already evident by age 40.

Counted from cysteine to phenylalanine, this CDR3 has 16 amino acids. The kept DNA is CDR3 alone, 48 bases in frame from the first base. From the germline V gene, CDR1 is SGHTA and CDR2 is FQGTGA. Germline trimming: 2 bases from V, 5 bases from J; junction bases outside gene matches: 7. The library was made by 5' RACE. The run used an Illumina HiSeq 2500. A second PCR of about 6 to 11 cycles was performed with a sample-barcoded 5' primer and a J-beta primer mix. Each TCR beta cDNA molecule received a unique molecular identifier from a template-switch 5' adaptor carrying 12 random nucleotides. Each sample yielded at least 3 million CDR3-containing paired-end reads. First-strand cDNA was synthesized from all RNA with the Mint cDNA synthesis kit, primed by a TRBC-specific oligonucleotide. All cDNA was treated with uracil-DNA glycosylase and then went through a first 18-cycle PCR with the universal primers M1SS and BC2_uni_R. The original methods were these. For normalization, 1 million high-quality reads were randomly selected from each sample, with every read carrying a distinct molecular identifier. Instead of being binned into consensus sequences, reads with shared molecular identifiers were discarded. MiTCR, run with a Q25 quality threshold and the strictest error-elimination algorithm, handled CDR3 identification, clonotype clustering and error correction. A nonparametric unseen species model with Euler transformation was used to estimate lower-bound total TCR beta diversity. TCRdb trimmed the raw reads at Q25, called clones with MiXCR and kept productive beta chains. Identical CDR3 proteins give one entry, which carries the most common genes and DNA. Here the V and J calls rest on TCRdb's processing, not on the authors' analysis. Recorded for this sample are about 1.1 million distinct CDR3 sequences; less than 45% of them occurred a single time. Less than 15% of the sample rests with the top ten.

Donors were a few dozen systemically healthy Caucasian individuals from Russia aged roughly 6 to 90 years. Ten milliliters of peripheral blood were drawn from each donor into EDTA-treated Vacutainer tubes. PBMCs were isolated by Ficoll-Paque density-gradient centrifugation, with at least 6.5 million obtained per sample. Trizol reagent was used to extract total RNA from PBMCs, with at least 5.5 micrograms per sample. For every donor, flow cytometry on a PBMC aliquot measured the percentage of naive CD45RAhigh/CD27high T cells. This clonotype occurred once. Its antigen is currently not known. Per-base qualities were not stored, and no clone one base away is much larger.

The chain joins TRBV7-3 to TRBJ2-3; TRBD2 fits 10 bases in the junction. The sequenced sample consisted of blood. The source of this sequence is a young man in good health. CDR3 sequence: CASSLEPAGGIDTQYF. The sequenced DNA is TGTGCCAGCAGCTTAGAGCCAGCGGGGGGGATAGATACGCAGTATTTT. Where the CDR3 stops, the reference TRBV7-3 and TRBJ2-3 genes take over; the full variable domain is GAGVSQTPSNKVTEKGKYVELRCDPISGHTALYWYRQSLGQGPEFLIYFQGTGAADDSGLPNDRFFAVRPEGSVSTLKIQRTERGDSAVYLCASSLEPAGGIDTQYFGPGTRLTVL.